These 31 T cell receptor beta chains originate from one sample sequenced in a study of cytomegalovirus exposure and HLA in healthy donors. PCR involved 60 Vbeta and 13 Jbeta primers. Using immunoSEQ multiplex PCR, the repertoire was profiled, and TCRdb retains in-frame clones only, with some absent. Of 150,000 to 200,000 clones in the sample, approximately 72% were seen once. The sequenced sample consisted of PBMCs. Receptor source: a female donor in good health and CMV-seronegative.

In regard to this clone: This sample includes further DNA sequences coding for the same CDR3. The chain recombines TRBV5-4 with TRBJ1-5, with TRBD1 as a possible D gene (6 bases). V was clipped by 2 bases and J by 2 bases, with 8 bases between them. Germline CDR1 is SGHNT and CDR2 is YYREEE (reference sequence). The CDR3 is made up of 14 amino acids. CDR3 nucleotides: TGTGCCAGCAGCTTAGGGGGGGGCAATCAGCCCCAGCATTTT. Translated, it gives CASSLGGGNQPQHF.

V usage is TRBV6-5 and J usage is TRBJ2-7, with 9 positions matching TRBD1. The CDR3 runs 15 residues. V was pared by 0 bases and J by 2 bases, with 2 bases of the junction left unmatched. Looked up from germline, CDR1 is MNHEY and CDR2 is SVGAGI. CDR3 protein: CASSYSWTGAYEQYF. CDR3 bases: TGTGCCAGCAGTTACTCCTGGACAGGGGCCTACGAGCAGTACTTC.

The V and J genes are TRBV6-5 and TRBJ1-2; 9 nucleotides agree with TRBD1. Germline CDR1 MNHEY, CDR2 SVGAGI. Losses at the gene ends were 6 bases for V and 7 bases for J; bases not matched to a gene: 6. This CDR3 has 13 residues. This CDR3 is CASSIQGAGGYTF. As DNA, the CDR3 is TGTGCCAGCAGCATACAGGGGGCAGGTGGCTACACCTTC.

The V gene is TRBV5-4, the J gene TRBJ1-4; 11 bases map to TRBD1. CDR3 size: 15 residues. Per germline, CDR1 SGHNT and CDR2 YYREEE (reference sequence). With V trimmed by 3 bases and J by 6 bases, 4 bases remained unmatched. CDR3 DNA: TGTGCCAGCAGCTCATGGACAGGGGGCGATGAAAAACTGTTTTTT. Translated, it gives CASSSWTGGDEKLFF. Based on the CDR3 plus reference TRBV5-4 and TRBJ1-4, the full variable domain is ETGVTQSPTHLIKTRGQQVTLRCSSQSGHNTVSWYQQALGQGPQFIFQYYREEENGRGNFPPRFSGLQFPNYSSELNVNALELDDSALYLCASSSWTGGDEKLFFGSGTQLSVL.

The chain employs TRBV4-2 and TRBJ2-5, with TRBD2 identical over 11 bases. This CDR3 has 17 amino acids. With 0 bases clipped from V and 2 bases from J, the junction kept 5 bases outside the gene matches. Germline V lookup: CDR1 LGHNA, CDR2 YNFKEQ. CDR3 DNA: TGTGCCAGCAGCCAAGACCCGTCTAGCGGGGGGCAAGAGACCCAGTACTTC. Translation: CASSQDPSSGGQETQYF.

The chain combines TRBV4-1 with TRBJ2-7; TRBD1 aligns across 8 bases. The J segment lost 2 bases and the V segment lost 4 bases, leaving 4 bases of the junction unmatched. The CDR3 is made up of 14 amino acids. Germline loops: CDR1 MGHRA, CDR2 YSYEKL. CDR3 DNA: TGCGCCAGCAGCCTCGGGACAGGAACCTACGAGCAGTACTTC. As protein: CASSLGTGTYEQYF.

This clone was counted only a few times. This chain joins TRBV2 and TRBJ1-3, with 8 bases fitting TRBD1. V lost 6 bases and J lost 2; bases outside the gene matches: 3. This CDR3 is built from 14 residues. Germline CDR1 SNHLY, CDR2 FYNNEI. In nucleotides, the CDR3 is TGTGCCAGCAGCCTGGACAGGGCTGGAAACACCATATATTTT. Its protein product is CASSLDRAGNTIYF.

The CDR3 bases are TGCGCCAGCAGCCAAGTTGCAGGGGTGATTGACTATGGCTACACCTTC. It translates to CASSQVAGVIDYGYTF. The chain uses TRBV4-1 and TRBJ1-2; TRBD1 is a possible D gene (6 bases). V lost 1 base to trimming and J lost 3 bases, with 15 bases between them. CDR3 size: 16 residues. Germline V gene sequence: CDR1 MGHRA, CDR2 YSYEKL.

This clone was picked up a small number of times. The V gene is TRBV19, the J gene TRBJ1-4; D is undetermined. This CDR3 is built from 13 residues. The germline V and J ends were trimmed by 1 base and 8 bases, with 8 bases remaining between them. Germline V gene sequence: CDR1 LNHDA, CDR2 SQIVND (reference sequence). The CDR3 DNA reads TGTGCCAGTAGTATAGTTGGCCCCGAAAAACTGTTTTTT. Its protein product is CASSIVGPEKLFF.

This clone showed up just once. The chain carries TRBV10-3 and TRBJ2-7, with 9 bases identical to TRBD1. The germline gives CDR1 ENHRY, CDR2 SYGVKD. Unmatched junction bases numbered 3, after V lost 0 bases and J lost 0 bases. The CDR3 consists of 16 residues. CDR3 in DNA: TGTGCCATCAGTGAGTCGAAGGGACAGGGCTCCTACGAGCAGTACTTC. Translation: CAISESKGQGSYEQYF.

The chain has TRBV9 and TRBJ2-5; D might be TRBD1 (5 bases). This CDR3 is built from 16 residues. Trimming took 0 bases from V and 5 from J, leaving 17 bases between them. Per the germline V gene, CDR1 is SGDLS and CDR2 is YYNGEE. The CDR3, as DNA: TGTGCCAGCAGCGTAGCCCCAGGGCCCGCGGCTGAGACCCAGTACTTC. Encoded protein: CASSVAPGPAAETQYF.

The J gene is TRBJ2-7, the V gene TRBV28, with 12 positions matching TRBD2. The CDR3 runs to 15 residues. Germline V gene sequence: CDR1 MDHEN, CDR2 SYDVKM. After removal of 6 bases from V and 7 bases from J, the junction contained 10 bases not matched to a gene. CDR3 in amino acids: CASRSSGRGVWEQYF. CDR3 DNA: TGTGCCAGCAGGTCTAGCGGGAGGGGGGTGTGGGAGCAGTACTTC.

The chain recombines TRBV6-1 with TRBJ1-4; no clear D. Deletions cut 6 bases from V and 7 bases from J, with 18 bases between. Germline V gene lookup returns CDR1 MNHNS and CDR2 SASEGT. This CDR3 contains 15 residues. CDR3 DNA: TGTGCCAGCAGGGACGACGCCTCCCGGGGTGAAAAACTGTTTTTT. Protein sequence: CASRDDASRGEKLFF.

The chain links TRBV7-9 to TRBJ2-7; possible D gene TRBD1, 6 bases. Germline-derived CDR1 and CDR2 are SEHNR and FQNEAQ (reference sequence). V lost 1 base to trimming and J lost 5 bases, with 15 bases between them. CDR3 length equals 15 residues. As DNA, the CDR3 is TGTGCCAGCAGCTTAGGCATCTCAGGGGCTCACGAGCAGTACTTC. Its translation is CASSLGISGAHEQYF.

This chain connects TRBV2 to TRBJ2-1; perhaps TRBD2 as D (5 bases). The V end lost 2 bases, the J end lost 2 bases, and 13 bases lay between the germline ends. CDR1 and CDR2 from the germline V gene are SNHLY and FYNNEI. This CDR3 region has 16 residues. CDR3 nucleotide sequence: TGTGCCAGCAGTGAAAATGGACTCGAGGCCTACAATGAGCAGTTCTTC. This gives the protein CASSENGLEAYNEQFF. Combining the CDR3 with reference TRBV2 and TRBJ2-1 gives the whole variable domain EPEVTQTPSHQVTQMGQEVILRCVPISNHLYFYWYRQILGQKVEFLVSFYNNEISEKSEIFDDQFSVERPDGSNFTLKIRSTKLEDSAMYFCASSENGLEAYNEQFFGPGTRLTVL.

The rearrangement links TRBV27 to TRBJ2-1; D is uncertain. Germline loops: CDR1 MNHEY, CDR2 SMNVEV (reference sequence). The V gene lost 3 bases and the J gene lost 0 bases, with 6 bases spanning the gap. The CDR3 is 14 residues long. CDR3 DNA: TGTGCCAGCAGTTTGCGGAGCTCCTACAATGAGCAGTTCTTC. Amino acids: CASSLRSSYNEQFF.

The DNA for the CDR3 is TGTGCCAGCAGCCCGACAGGGCGTGCCGGGGAGCTGTTTTTT. Protein: CASSPTGRAGELFF. The chain links TRBV9 to TRBJ2-2, with 7 bases matching TRBD1. CDR1 and CDR2 from the germline V gene are SGDLS and YYNGEE. The J segment lost 6 bases and the V segment lost 4 bases, leaving 6 bases of the junction unmatched. This CDR3 contains 14 residues.

The genes are TRBV27 and TRBJ2-7; TRBD2 matches at 9 bases. This CDR3 has 13 residues. Germline V gives CDR1 MNHEY, CDR2 SMNVEV (reference sequence). V was pared by 6 bases and J by 6 bases, with 6 bases of the junction left unmatched. The DNA of the CDR3 is TGTGCCAGCAGGGTAGCGGGAGCACGCGAGCAGTACTTC. Translation gives CASRVAGAREQYF.

This clone was seen just once. The chain carries TRBV5-1 and TRBJ2-3; possibly TRBD2 for D (7 bases). V shed 0 bases and J shed 0 bases, with 8 bases lying between them. The CDR3 extends over 15 amino acids. Germline lookup yields CDR1 SGHRS and CDR2 YFSETQ. The CDR3 here is CASSLEGGSTDTQYF. As DNA, the CDR3 is TGCGCCAGCAGCTTGGAGGGGGGGAGCACAGATACGCAGTATTTT.

The chain recombines TRBV6-1 with TRBJ2-3; D is perhaps TRBD2 (5 bases). CDR1 and CDR2 (germline): MNHNS, SASEGT. V was shortened by 2 bases and J by 6 bases, with 18 bases between the two germline ends. This CDR3 comprises 16 residues. CDR3 bases: TGTGCCAGCAGTGAACGGGCGAGAGAGGGTTGGGATACGCAGTATTTT. Translation gives CASSERAREGWDTQYF.

In nucleotides, the CDR3 is TGTGCCAGCAGTGAATGGCGGGGAGCACCTGGAAACACCATATATTTT. This sequence encodes CASSEWRGAPGNTIYF. The chain couples TRBV6-1 to TRBJ1-3; D uncertain. Germline-derived CDR1 and CDR2 are MNHNS and SASEGT. The CDR3 loop spans 16 amino acids. The V gene lost 2 bases and the J gene lost 2 bases, with 13 bases spanning the gap.

The chain combines TRBV11-2 with TRBJ2-1; 8 bases match TRBD2. The germline V gene has CDR1 SGHAT and CDR2 FQNNGV. The CDR3 has 15 amino acids. Trimming cost V 5 bases and J 2 bases; bases outside gene matches: 5. The CDR3 DNA reads TGTGCCAGCAGCAAACGGGAGGGCGCCTACAATGAGCAGTTCTTC. It translates to CASSKREGAYNEQFF.

J is TRBJ2-3 and V is TRBV29-1; D may be TRBD2 (5 bases). V was shortened by 4 bases and J by 3 bases, with 11 bases between the two germline ends. In germline, CDR1 is SQVTM, CDR2 ANQGSEA. CDR3 length equals 13 residues. The CDR3 loop reads CSVGSGVTDTQYF. The CDR3, as DNA: TGCAGCGTTGGGAGCGGAGTTACAGATACGCAGTATTTT.

V gene TRBV9 combines with J gene TRBJ2-3, with TRBD2 matching over 10 bases. Per germline, CDR1 SGDLS and CDR2 YYNGEE. The CDR3 totals 15 residues. The V and J ends lost 2 bases and 2 bases, in that order; junction bases with no gene match: 2. Written as DNA, the CDR3 is TGTGCCAGCAGCGTCACTAGCGGGGTCACAGATACGCAGTATTTT. It encodes CASSVTSGVTDTQYF.

V and J are TRBV6-4 and TRBJ2-1; TRBD2 agrees at 10 bases. This CDR3 is built from 15 residues. In germline, CDR1 is MRHNA, CDR2 SNTAGT. The ends lost 5 bases at V and 10 bases at J; junction bases unmatched: 11. The CDR3, as DNA: TGTGCCAGCAGTTCGGGACTAGCGCCACTAAGGGAGCAGTTCTTC. This codes for CASSSGLAPLREQFF.

The chain joins TRBV9 to TRBJ2-3, with D maybe TRBD2 (6 bases). CDR3 length: 15 residues. Germline loops: CDR1 SGDLS, CDR2 YYNGEE. With 0 bases removed from V and 6 bases from J, the gap between germline ends came to 14 bases. The CDR3 spells CASSVGLAIGDTQYF. The CDR3 bases are TGTGCCAGCAGCGTAGGGCTAGCGATCGGGGATACGCAGTATTTT. The entire variable domain, with the rest obtained from reference TRBV9 and TRBJ2-3, is as follows: DSGVTQTPKHLITATGQRVTLRCSPRSGDLSVYWYQQSLDQGLQFLIQYYNGEERAKGNILERFSAQQFPDLHSELNLSSLELGDSALYFCASSVGLAIGDTQYFGPGTRLTVL.

This chain joins TRBV11-2 and TRBJ1-2; 8 positions match TRBD1. Germline V gives CDR1 SGHAT, CDR2 FQNNGV. Trimming cost V 3 bases and J 4 bases; bases outside gene matches: 4. This CDR3 region has 14 residues. The chain's CDR3 is CASSLTGVGYGYTF. For the CDR3, the DNA is TGTGCCAGCAGCTTGACAGGGGTGGGCTATGGCTACACCTTC.

The rearrangement uses TRBV10-3 and TRBJ2-3, with TRBD2 identical over 14 bases. V lost 6 bases to trimming and J lost 6 bases; unmatched junction nucleotides: 8. CDR1 and CDR2 from the germline V gene are ENHRY and SYGVKD. CDR3 length equals 16 residues. Written as DNA, the CDR3 is TGTGCCATCAGACCGGGACTAGCGGGAGTTGCGGATACGCAGTATTTT. It translates to CAIRPGLAGVADTQYF.

The genes are TRBV11-2 and TRBJ1-1; no clear D gene. The CDR3 sequence is 14 residues long. Trimming took 5 bases from V and 5 from J, leaving 15 bases between them. Germline loops: CDR1 SGHAT, CDR2 FQNNGV. The CDR3 nucleotides read TGTGCCAGCAGCCCATTGCGGGGAGGAACTGAAGCTTTCTTT. It specifies CASSPLRGGTEAFF. Looking up the rest from reference TRBV11-2 and TRBJ1-1 gives the full variable domain: EAGVAQSPRYKIIEKRQSVAFWCNPISGHATLYWYQQILGQGPKLLIQFQNNGVVDDSQLPKDRFSAERLKGVDSTLKIQPAKLEDSAVYLCASSPLRGGTEAFFGQGTRLTVV.

In the case of this clone: Other DNA sequences in the same sample also yield this CDR3. V gene TRBV5-1 combines with J gene TRBJ2-3; the match to TRBD2 covers 8 bases. The CDR3 covers 15 residues. V gave up 0 bases and J gave up 1 base; unmatched junction bases: 1. Germline V gene lookup returns CDR1 SGHRS and CDR2 YFSETQ. The CDR3 sequence: CASSLGAGGTDTQYF. Written as DNA, the CDR3 is TGCGCCAGCAGCTTGGGAGCGGGGGGCACAGATACGCAGTATTTT.

The V call is TRBV19, the J call TRBJ2-3; 12 bases line up with TRBD1. The CDR3 covers 17 residues. The junction had 8 bases not matched to a gene; V was cut back by 5 bases and J by 2 bases. From germline, CDR1 is LNHDA and CDR2 SQIVND (reference sequence). For the CDR3, the DNA is TGTGCCAGTAGTCGGGACAGGGGGCTGGGGGACACAGATACGCAGTATTTT. This sequence encodes CASSRDRGLGDTDTQYF.